The 9 T cell receptor beta chains below were found in one sample sequenced in a study of shared clonotypes between healthy human individuals. The table came from immunoSEQ multiplex PCR; TCRdb's copy has only in-frame clones and leaves some out. The table has fewer than 700,000 clones, roughly 96% seen once; the top ten hold 0.11%. Naive CD8 populations comprised CD45RO-negative cells positively selected for CCR7, excluding terminally differentiated effector memory CD45RA+ cells. Specimen: naive CD8+ T cells sorted from blood. These receptors originate from a woman under 40 in good health.

This clone was picked up one time. The rearrangement links TRBV5-4 to TRBJ2-5; D is ambiguous. Germline CDR1 and CDR2: SGHNT and YYREEE (reference sequence). The CDR3 has 14 residues. V lost 2 bases and J lost 5, with 13 bases in between. CDR3 protein: CASSFSWGAETQYF. The CDR3 DNA is TGTGCCAGCAGCTTTTCTTGGGGTGCGGAGACCCAGTACTTC.

V gene TRBV6-1 combines with J gene TRBJ2-1; 11 positions agree with TRBD2. Germline CDR1 MNHNS, CDR2 SASEGT. The CDR3 runs 14 residues. V dropped 4 bases and J dropped 7; count of bases not matched to a gene: 3. The CDR3 spells CASSAVAGGNEQFF. For the CDR3, the DNA is TGTGCCAGCAGTGCAGTAGCGGGAGGGAATGAGCAGTTCTTC.

The chain couples TRBV6-5 to TRBJ1-4; 7 nucleotides agree with TRBD1. Germline V gene sequence: CDR1 MNHEY, CDR2 SVGAGI. The junction had 5 bases not matched to a gene; V was cut back by 9 bases and J by 4 bases. The CDR3 runs 13 residues. CDR3: CARKGQLNEKLFF. CDR3 nucleotides: TGTGCCAGAAAGGGACAGCTTAATGAAAAACTGTTTTTT.

This chain links TRBV21-1 with TRBJ1-4. TRBV21-1 is listed as a pseudogene. The CDR3 has 16 amino acids. The CDR3 reads CASPQGGVTTNEKLFF. The CDR3 region has the DNA TGTGCCAGCCCCCAAGGTGGGGTAACAACTAATGAAAAACTGTTTTTT.

The rearrangement links TRBV7-9 to TRBJ2-5; no reliable D call. From germline, CDR1 is SEHNR and CDR2 FQNEAQ (reference sequence). This CDR3 region has 13 residues. Trimming removed 5 bases from V and 2 bases from J, with 9 bases in between. The DNA of the CDR3 is TGTGCCAGCAGCCGTGAGGCTCAAGAGACCCAGTACTTC. This sequence encodes CASSREAQETQYF.

Only one count was recorded for this clone. CDR3 amino acids: CASSGPGRAEAFF. In DNA, the CDR3 is TGTGCCAGCAGCGGGCCCGGGAGGGCTGAAGCTTTCTTT. The chain uses TRBV9 and TRBJ1-1; the D is unclear. Germline CDR1 and CDR2: SGDLS and YYNGEE. The CDR3 covers 13 residues. V dropped 3 bases and J dropped 6 bases, with 12 bases sitting between them.

V usage is TRBV6-1 and J usage is TRBJ1-1; 9 bases line up with TRBD1. The CDR3 runs to 14 residues. Germline V gene lookup returns CDR1 MNHNS and CDR2 SASEGT. Trimming cost V 4 bases and J 6 bases; bases outside gene matches: 6. CDR3 sequence: CASSVWDRVAEAFF. Here the CDR3 DNA reads TGTGCCAGCAGTGTATGGGACAGGGTTGCTGAAGCTTTCTTT.

The rearrangement joins TRBV7-9 to TRBJ2-7, with D possibly matching TRBD2 (6 bases). Between the trimmed V and J ends, which lost 4 bases and 4 bases, there was a span of 17 bases. CDR1 is SEHNR, CDR2 FQNEAQ, per germline (reference sequence). CDR3 length equals 15 residues. In nucleotides, the CDR3 is TGTGCCAGCAGCTCGATAAACTTGGCGGGGTACGAGCAGTACTTC. Amino acids: CASSSINLAGYEQYF.

This chain connects TRBV15 to TRBJ1-1; D call uncertain. Germline CDR1 LNHNV, CDR2 YYDKDF (reference sequence). CDR3 size: 15 residues. The ends were cut back, 1 base at V and 3 bases at J, with 12 bases in the middle. CDR3: CATSRVPLPDTEAFF. The DNA for the CDR3 is TGTGCCACCAGCAGAGTTCCCCTCCCGGACACTGAAGCTTTCTTT.